The entry that follows covers one TCR beta chain sequence. The antigen this receptor binds is unknown. No qualities accompany the bases; no much larger clone lies one base away. The sample originates from a study of STAT5B mutations in CD4+ large granular lymphocyte leukemia (dated by TCRdb to 2021 to 2024). In terms of the full investigation: Among healthy controls, the CDR3 'QG' motif was associated with a particular HLA allele. The study compared the TCRbeta repertoires of patients with CD4+ T-cell large granular lymphocyte leukemia against the TCRbeta repertoires of healthy blood donors. Flow cytometry performed on FACSCanto II or FACSVerse showed that the purified fractions had more than 95% purity among lymphocytes. Findings and caveats that apply to the study as a whole: Enrichment of TRBV06-family usage was observed among the top patient clones (8/27) relative to healthy controls (2/35). The data were not HLA-matched, and the higher clonality in CD4+ T-LGLL than in CD8+ T-LGLL could be due to the relatively small sample size. Main leukemic clonotypes were private to each patient, although roughly 25% of the main leukemic clonotypes were found at low frequency in the non-leukemic repertoires of other patients. Greater clonality appeared to be present in CD4-sorted patient repertoires than in healthy CD4+ repertoires, and the difference was retained after the putative leukemic clones were removed.

The immunoSEQ assay at survey resolution was used to sequence TCRbeta rearrangements from genomic DNA. Per the authors' processing: In the TCR sequencing data, the lowest productive clonotype frequency that could be detected was 2.59 x 10-5. Only productive TCRbeta rearrangements, defined as complete and in-frame sequences, were included in the analyses. Simpson clonality, calculated in the immunoSEQ Analyzer version 3.0, was used as the measure of sample clonality. Clones were categorized by frequency as very rare, small, medium, large (1-20%) or hyperexpanded (>20%). Generation probabilities were estimated with OLGA 1.2.3, V-gene circos plots were made with VDJtools, specificities were searched in VDJdb, and CDR3 motifs were identified with GLIPH. Drawn from immuneACCESS, this table holds only the in-frame rearrangements with V and J called that TCRdb kept. Clones are partly lost; checked studies trace under half to an unresolved V gene and leave the rest unexplained. V and J calls and clone size are as listed in that table; D and trimming were resolved from the DNA. This sample has 25,000 to 35,000 clones in its table, and around 70% of those were observed once. The ten largest clonotypes hold about 0.3% of the sample.

V loses 4 bases, J loses 5 bases, and the germline ends lie 11 bases apart. CDR1 and CDR2 were assigned from the germline V gene as SNHLY and FYNNEI. Its CDR3 holds 13 amino acids, cysteine through phenylalanine. The entry retains the CDR3 DNA only, 39 bases that are in frame from base 1. The healthy controls were 35 or so blood donors, and the buffy coats of these donors were supplied by the Finnish Red Cross blood service. All TCR-sequenced material derived from peripheral blood: patient blood samples and healthy donor buffy coats. Peripheral blood mononuclear cells were isolated by Ficoll-Hypaque gradient centrifugation. Magnetic purification was used to isolate CD4+ cells from the buffy coats of the healthy controls. The Gentra Puregene Cell and Tissue kit was used to extract genomic DNA, and a Qubit 2.0 fluorometer was used to measure the amount of genomic DNA.

The clonotype comes from a human donor in good health. The chain is assembled from TRBV2 and TRBJ1-2, with no confidently assigned D gene. The specimen was CD4+ T cells from blood buffy coats. The bases are TGTGCCAGCAGTGTAACAAATGAGTATGGCTACACCTTC. This encodes CASSVTNEYGYTF.